This T cell receptor beta chain is from a study of OX40 agonist ivuxolimab in advanced cancers. Profiling relied on immunoSEQ multiplex PCR, and the TCRdb table lists in-frame clones only, not all of them. There are tens of thousands of clones in the sample; about 70% occur only once, and about 15% lies in the top ten. Note on this clone: Its target is not known.

Study-wide findings and caveats: In CD8+ T cells, expanded clones were on average more numerous than in CD4+. Still undetermined is the antigen specificity of the expanded peripheral T cells.

The TCR originated in an adult with an advanced solid tumor such as melanoma, head and neck, liver or kidney cancer. Sequenced here: CD4+ or CD8+ T cells sorted from blood, sampled in a trial of the OX40 agonist ivuxolimab.

CDR3 nucleotide sequence: TGTGCCAGCTCACTACCTCTCGGGACAGCTAATGAAAAACTGTTTTTT. Protein: CASSLPLGTANEKLFF. J is TRBJ1-4 and V is TRBV18; 7 bases fit TRBD1. V lost 4 bases and J lost 3; bases outside the gene matches: 8. Germline lookup yields CDR1 KGHSH and CDR2 LQKENI. This CDR3 has 16 residues.